This T cell receptor beta chain originates from a study of blood T cells in healthy people across ages. The authors ran a second PCR of about 7 to 12 cycles using a sample-barcoded 5' primer and a J-beta primer mix. TCRdb re-called the 5' RACE reads with MiXCR, one entry per CDR3 protein. The table shows around 820,000 distinct CDR3 sequences, with 20% to 25% occurring only once. CDR1 and CDR2 (germline): SNHLY, FYNNEI. This CDR3 region has 13 residues. With 8 bases removed from V and 2 bases from J, the gap between germline ends came to 13 bases. Total RNA was extracted at no less than 6 micrograms per sample. This clonotype occurred many times. In addition, the sample was reused for a study of T cells of mothers and their children. That publication notes: Reverse transcription into cDNA received all extracted RNA, at about 1.5 ug per 15 ul. When mothers and children were related, their normalized repertoire overlap, which was always slightly higher, did not differ significantly from that of unrelated pairs.

Sequenced sample: blood. The chain links TRBV2 to TRBJ2-7; no clear D. The sequence was collected from a boy aged 10-17 years in good health. The CDR3 DNA is TGTGCCAGCGAGCGTCCGAGGACCTACGAGCAGTACTTC. As protein: CASERPRTYEQYF.